This T cell receptor (beta chain) was recovered during a study of fetal regulatory T cell absence and autoimmunity. On the study more broadly: Exocrine pancreas autoimmunity occurred in IPEX patients lacking clinical diabetes.

Between the trimmed V and J ends, which lost 1 base and 4 bases, there was a span of 10 bases. Germline V CDR1 and CDR2: MNHEY, SVGAGI. The CDR3 contains 14 residues. The table came from immunoSEQ multiplex PCR; TCRdb's copy has only in-frame clones and leaves some out. Of around 100,000 clones in the sample, approximately 75% are singletons; the top ten hold 2%. Worth noting for this clone: What it recognizes is unknown.

Findings of the study overall: In IPEX syndrome, oligoclonal enrichment was read as supporting prenatal antigen-driven autoimmunity in the pancreas. Oligoclonal TCR enrichment in pancreas over cord blood reached over 100-fold for some clones. Cord blood and pancreas showed broadly similar TRB gene family usage.

Specimen: pancreas tissue. J is TRBJ1-2 and V is TRBV6-5, with D unresolved. This clonotype originated in a male donor with IPEX syndrome. CDR3 region: CASSYLGGLYGYTF. Here the CDR3 DNA reads TGTGCCAGCAGTTACTTAGGCGGACTCTATGGCTACACCTTC.